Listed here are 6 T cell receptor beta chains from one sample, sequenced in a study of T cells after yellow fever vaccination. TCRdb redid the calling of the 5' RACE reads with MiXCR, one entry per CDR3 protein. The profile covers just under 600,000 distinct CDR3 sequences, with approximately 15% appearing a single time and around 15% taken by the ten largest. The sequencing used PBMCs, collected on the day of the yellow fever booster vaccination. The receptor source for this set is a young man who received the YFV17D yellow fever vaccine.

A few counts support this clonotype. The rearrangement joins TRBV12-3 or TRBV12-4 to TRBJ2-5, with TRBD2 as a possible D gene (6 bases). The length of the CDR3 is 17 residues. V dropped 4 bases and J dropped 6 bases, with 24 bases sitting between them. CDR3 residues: CASSSTQGPGVGKTQYF. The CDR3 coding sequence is TGTGCCAGCAGTTCAACCCAGGGTCCGGGAGTAGGAAAGACCCAGTACTTC.

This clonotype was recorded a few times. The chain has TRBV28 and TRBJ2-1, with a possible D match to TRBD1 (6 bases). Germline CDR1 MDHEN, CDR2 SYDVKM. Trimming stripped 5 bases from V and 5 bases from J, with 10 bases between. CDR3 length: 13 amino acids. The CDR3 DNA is TGTGCCAGCAGTCTCCGACAGGACAATGAGCAGTTCTTC. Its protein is CASSLRQDNEQFF.

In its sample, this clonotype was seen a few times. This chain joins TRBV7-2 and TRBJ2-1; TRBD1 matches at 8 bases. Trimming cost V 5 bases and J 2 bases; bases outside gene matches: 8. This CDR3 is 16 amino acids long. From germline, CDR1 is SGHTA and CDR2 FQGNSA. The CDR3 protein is CASSPQGQGAYNEQFF. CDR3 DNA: TGTGCCAGCAGCCCACAAGGACAGGGAGCCTACAATGAGCAGTTCTTC.

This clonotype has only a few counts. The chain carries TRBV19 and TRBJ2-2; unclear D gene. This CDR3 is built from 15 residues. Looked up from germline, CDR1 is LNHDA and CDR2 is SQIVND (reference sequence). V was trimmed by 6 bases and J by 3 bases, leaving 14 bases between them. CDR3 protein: CASRTTWADTGELFF. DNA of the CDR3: TGTGCCAGTAGAACTACCTGGGCAGACACCGGGGAGCTGTTTTTT.

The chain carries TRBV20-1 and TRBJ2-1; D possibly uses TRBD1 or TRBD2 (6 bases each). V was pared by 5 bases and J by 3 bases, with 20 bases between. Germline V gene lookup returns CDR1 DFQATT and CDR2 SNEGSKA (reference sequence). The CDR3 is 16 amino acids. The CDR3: CSADRPSGALYNEQFF. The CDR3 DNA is TGCAGTGCTGACAGACCCTCGGGGGCCCTCTACAATGAGCAGTTCTTC.

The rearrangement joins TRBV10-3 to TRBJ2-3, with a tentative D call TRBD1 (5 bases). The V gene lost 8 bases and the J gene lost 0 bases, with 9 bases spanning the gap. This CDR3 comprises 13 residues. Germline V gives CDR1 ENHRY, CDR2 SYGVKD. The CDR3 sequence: CAIQGPSTDTQYF. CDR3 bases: TGTGCCATCCAGGGTCCTAGCACAGATACGCAGTATTTT.